Below, one T cell receptor (beta chain) is given with its context. Its antigen is unidentified. It was with 60 Vbeta and 13 Jbeta primers that the PCR ran. Profiled with immunoSEQ multiplex PCR; TCRdb holds only in-frame clones, not every one. The table includes about 89,000 clones, 85% detected once. This sample was included in a study of cytomegalovirus exposure and HLA in healthy donors. Study-level findings and limits: In a later analysis, across HLA loci, associated TCR counts were highest for DRB1, lowest for HLA-C.

Losses at the gene ends were 0 bases for V and 4 bases for J; bases not matched to a gene: 5. CDR1 is SEHNR, CDR2 FQNEAQ, per germline (reference sequence). The CDR3 length is 15 residues. The TCR originated in a man aged 40-50 years in good health and CMV-seropositive. V is TRBV7-9 and J is TRBJ1-1, with 7 bases fitting TRBD1. The sequenced material came from PBMCs. In nucleotides, the CDR3 is TGTGCCAGCAGCTTAGCAGACAGGGAGAGCACTGAAGCTTTCTTT. It translates to CASSLADRESTEAFF.